This TCR beta chain originates from a study of T cell responses to AZD1222 COVID-19 vaccine. Overall study findings and caveats: Baseline seropositives among AZD1222 recipients totaled only six or seven. It should be noted that donors were predominantly white British and more often female, and clonal diversity was possibly underestimated. Breadth and depth of Spike-specific TCRs rose after two AZD1222 doses. Repertoire sampling happened only post peak T cell response.

The data were produced by immunoSEQ multiplex PCR, yet TCRdb's version contains in-frame clones alone and is incomplete. The repertoire holds some 120,000 clones, with 70% to 90% as singletons. The CDR3 runs to 12 residues. Germline V gives CDR1 LNHNV, CDR2 YYDKDF (reference sequence). V was shortened by 3 bases and J by 4 bases, with 4 bases between the two germline ends. This clone appeared a single time. As yet, its antigen is unknown. This chain uses TRBV15 with TRBJ1-5; no reliable D call. Sequenced here: peripheral blood, sampled on day 0 of AZD1222 vaccination. The TCR comes from an adult in good health. DNA of the CDR3: TGTGCCACCAGCAGTAGTAATCAGCCCCAGCATTTT. This translates into CATSSSNQPQHF.